Listed below are T cell receptor beta chains from one sample, sequenced in a study of cytomegalovirus exposure and HLA in healthy donors. Libraries were prepared by immunoSEQ multiplex PCR; TCRdb keeps only in-frame clonotypes and omits some of them. The sample shows 60,000 to 75,000 clones, 55% to 80% of them seen only once. The sample consisted of PBMCs. These receptors were taken from a woman in her forties or fifties in good health and CMV-seronegative. Both conserved end residues are part of each CDR3. D genes are given only for firm matches. Not all rows give a size; the values are once, few, many and, for expanded clones, a class.

few	TRBV2	NA	TRBJ2-7	TGTGCCAGCAGTTTCTCGGGTTACGAGCAGTACTTC	CASSFSGYEQYF
few	TRBV25-1	NA	TRBJ2-1	TGTGCCAGCAGTGACCGTTTCGAGCAGTTCTTC	CASSDRFEQFF
NA	TRBV5-1	NA	TRBJ2-7	TGCGCCAGCAGCTTACAGGGGGGGTACGAGCAGTACTTC	CASSLQGGYEQYF
NA	TRBV5-1	NA	TRBJ1-2	TGCGCCAGCAGCGGAGAGAACTATGGCTACACCTTC	CASSGENYGYTF
NA	TRBV11-2	NA	TRBJ2-1	TGTGCCAGCAGCAGGGTCCCGGGGTCGGCCTACAATGAGCAGTTCTTC	CASSRVPGSAYNEQFF
NA	TRBV19	TRBD2	TRBJ2-1	TGTGCCAGTAGACTAGCGGAGAGATACAATGAGCAGTTCTTC	CASRLAERYNEQFF
NA	TRBV28	NA	TRBJ1-2	TGTGCCAGCAGTTATGCGGGAGGAGGCTATGGCTACACCTTC	CASSYAGGGYGYTF
NA	TRBV30	NA	TRBJ1-5	TGTGCCGGTAGTACAGGGTTTTGGCAGCCCCAGCATTTT	CAGSTGFWQPQHF
NA	TRBV9	NA	TRBJ2-1	TGTGCCAGCAGCGTAGGTGGGGCGTTGTGGAATGAGCAGTTCTTC	CASSVGGALWNEQFF
once	TRBV5-1	TRBD1	TRBJ2-7	TGCGCCAGCAGGCCGGGACAGAACTACGAGCAGTACTTC	CASRPGQNYEQYF
NA	TRBV2	TRBD1	TRBJ1-2	TGTGCCAGCAGGGAGATCGACAGGGTTCATGGCTACACCTTC	CASREIDRVHGYTF
few	TRBV6-6	NA	TRBJ1-2	TGTGCCAGCAGGCGTGAGAGGGTCTATGGCTACACCTTC	CASRRERVYGYTF